These 31 T cell receptor beta chains originate from one sample sequenced in a study of neurological immune-mediated disorders. TCRdb redid the calling of the 5' RACE reads with MiXCR, one entry per CDR3 protein. The sample has roughly 100,000 distinct CDR3 sequences, around 3.6% seen once. The sample comprised PBMCs. The source of these receptors is a woman in her fifties or sixties with multiple sclerosis.

This clonotype has a count of ten or more. The chain has TRBV2 and TRBJ1-2; no firm D call. The CDR3 totals 14 residues. The germline V gene has CDR1 SNHLY and CDR2 FYNNEI. The V gene lost 0 bases and the J gene lost 5 bases, with 10 bases spanning the gap. The CDR3 nucleotides read TGTGCCAGCAGTGAAGCGCGGGGTCCTTATGGCTACACCTTC. Amino acids: CASSEARGPYGYTF.

There are many counts of this clonotype. The rearrangement links TRBV11-2 to TRBJ2-2; D is possibly TRBD2 (6 bases). The V and J ends lost 6 bases and 6 bases respectively, with 14 bases between them. The CDR3 has 14 residues. Germline CDR1 SGHAT, CDR2 FQNNGV. CDR3 protein: CASRGLLSPGELFF. CDR3 in DNA: TGTGCCAGCAGGGGACTCCTAAGTCCCGGGGAGCTGTTTTTT.

This clonotype was observed at least ten times. The chain uses TRBV20-1 and TRBJ1-4, with 7 positions matching TRBD1. CDR1 DFQATT and CDR2 SNEGSKA come from the germline V gene (reference sequence). This CDR3 region has 13 residues. With V trimmed by 4 bases and J by 8 bases, 7 bases remained unmatched. The CDR3 reads CSATGRGREKLFF. The CDR3 DNA reads as TGCAGTGCTACGGGGAGGGGGCGCGAAAAACTGTTTTTT.

At least ten counts were recorded for this clonotype. The chain joins TRBV7-9 to TRBJ2-1, with 13 positions matching TRBD2. This CDR3 has 15 residues. V was clipped by 7 bases and J by 6 bases; unmatched bases: 6. CDR1 and CDR2 from the germline V gene are SEHNR and FQNEAQ (reference sequence). In DNA form, the CDR3 reads TGTGCCAGCAACAGGGGACTAGCGGGGATCAATGAGCAGTTCTTC. It encodes CASNRGLAGINEQFF.

In its sample, this clonotype was seen many times. The gene calls are TRBV20-1 and TRBJ2-1; TRBD1 matches at 9 bases. Germline CDR1 DFQATT, CDR2 SNEGSKA (reference sequence). The ends lost 3 bases at V and 2 bases at J; junction bases unmatched: 5. The CDR3 contains 15 residues. The CDR3 DNA sequence: TGCAGTGCTAGTCAACAGGGGGCCCCCTACAATGAGCAGTTCTTC. Residues: CSASQQGAPYNEQFF.

In this sample, this clonotype turned up many times. The chain is built from TRBV15 and TRBJ1-1; D gene unclear. V lost 0 bases and J lost 0, with 8 bases in between. CDR1 is LNHNV, CDR2 YYDKDF, per germline (reference sequence). The length of the CDR3 is 15 residues. The CDR3 loop is CATSRDKALNTEAFF. CDR3 nucleotide sequence: TGTGCCACCAGCAGAGATAAGGCTTTGAACACTGAAGCTTTCTTT.

This clonotype was detected many times. The rearrangement links TRBV12-3 or TRBV12-4 to TRBJ2-7; D possibly corresponds to TRBD2 (6 bases). Trimming removed 5 bases from V and 7 bases from J, with 21 bases in between. The CDR3 length is 15 residues. The CDR3 spells CASSPSRRSRGEQYF. CDR3 in DNA: TGTGCCAGCAGTCCATCCAGGAGATCTCGGGGGGAGCAGTACTTC.

Many counts were recorded for this clonotype. This rearrangement joins TRBV27 to TRBJ1-6, with D unclear. Trimming stripped 8 bases from V and 7 bases from J, with 12 bases between. The CDR3 spans 13 residues. Germline V gene lookup returns CDR1 MNHEY and CDR2 SMNVEV (reference sequence). CDR3 DNA: TGTGCCAGCCGTGGACGGTCCAATTCACCCCTCCACTTT. It is translated as CASRGRSNSPLHF.

This clonotype has a count of ten or more. The gene calls are TRBV7-2 and TRBJ2-7, with no clear D. Per the germline V gene, CDR1 is SGHTA and CDR2 is FQGNSA. Trimming took 3 bases from V and 6 from J, leaving 6 bases between them. There are 11 residues in the CDR3. The CDR3 sequence is CASSFMAEQYF. Here the CDR3 DNA reads TGTGCCAGCAGCTTTATGGCCGAGCAGTACTTC.

This clonotype has ten or more counts. The V gene is TRBV29-1, the J gene TRBJ2-2, with D possibly being TRBD2 (5 bases). Trimming took 1 base from V and 7 from J, leaving 13 bases between them. In germline, CDR1 is SQVTM, CDR2 ANQGSEA. This CDR3 is 14 amino acids long. The CDR3 bases are TGCAGCGTTGAAGGGTCTAGCTCAGTCGGGGAGCTGTTTTTT. Translating gives CSVEGSSSVGELFF.

This clonotype was found many times. The chain uses TRBV7-2 and TRBJ1-5; no firm D call. The germline CDR1 and CDR2 sequences are SGHTA and FQGNSA. The CDR3 totals 13 residues. V lost 3 bases, J lost 6 bases, and 9 bases lay in between. CDR3 DNA sequence: TGTGCCAGCAGCTTTCAGTATAGTCAGCCCCAGCATTTT. As protein: CASSFQYSQPQHF.

This clonotype was seen at least ten times. The J gene is TRBJ1-4, the V gene TRBV6-1, with 7 bases that match TRBD1. Per the germline V gene, CDR1 is MNHNS and CDR2 is SASEGT. Losses at the gene ends were 2 bases for V and 3 bases for J; bases not matched to a gene: 3. The CDR3 is 15 amino acids. DNA for the CDR3: TGTGCCAGCAGTGAACCACAGGGGCCTAATGAAAAACTGTTTTTT. This codes for CASSEPQGPNEKLFF.

In its sample, this clonotype was seen many times. This chain links TRBV6-2 or TRBV6-3 with TRBJ2-1, with TRBD2 matching 12 bases. The germline V gene encodes CDR1 MNHEY and CDR2 SVGEGT. Unmatched junction bases numbered 27, after V lost 2 bases and J lost 7 bases. There are 23 residues in the CDR3. CDR3 nucleotides: TGTGCCAGCAGTTACATTTTGGGACACTCGCCTCTAGCGGGGGGGCCCTCAGATAATGAGCAGTTCTTC. Protein sequence: CASSYILGHSPLAGGPSDNEQFF.

This clonotype has a count of ten or more. This rearrangement joins TRBV4-3 to TRBJ1-3; D may be TRBD1 (5 bases). Per germline, CDR1 LGHNA and CDR2 YSLEER. The V and J ends lost 1 base and 0 bases respectively, with 13 bases between them. CDR3 length equals 17 residues. The CDR3 reads CASSQGLLTDSGNTIYF. As DNA, the CDR3 is TGCGCCAGCAGCCAAGGGCTCTTGACAGACTCTGGAAACACCATATATTTT.

The table lists this clonotype with a few counts. V gene TRBV5-5 combines with J gene TRBJ2-1; tentative D call: TRBD1 (6 bases). V shed 5 bases and J shed 4 bases, with 16 bases lying between them. The CDR3 spans 15 residues. Germline V gene lookup returns CDR1 SGHKS and CDR2 YYEKEE (reference sequence). CDR3 in DNA: TGTGCCAGCAGGACAACAGGGACGCGGTACAATGAGCAGTTCTTC. Translating it yields CASRTTGTRYNEQFF.

There are many counts of this clonotype. The CDR3 loop reads CSASDRVNQPQHF. The CDR3 nucleotides are TGCAGTGCTAGCGACAGGGTGAATCAGCCCCAGCATTTT. The rearrangement uses TRBV20-1 and TRBJ1-5, with TRBD1 matching 7 bases. Germline V gives CDR1 DFQATT, CDR2 SNEGSKA (reference sequence). The CDR3 extends over 13 amino acids. Unmatched junction bases numbered 3, after V lost 3 bases and J lost 4 bases.

This clonotype has at least ten counts. This chain joins TRBV7-2 and TRBJ1-4; 7 nucleotides line up with TRBD1. With 5 bases clipped from V and 8 bases from J, the junction kept 5 bases outside the gene matches. Germline CDR1 reads SGHTA; CDR2 reads FQGNSA. The CDR3 loop spans 13 amino acids. CDR3 region: CASSRDRTEKLFF. CDR3 nucleotides: TGTGCCAGCAGCCGGGACAGAACCGAAAAACTGTTTTTT.

This clonotype was counted many times. The rearrangement uses TRBV3-1 and TRBJ1-5, with D maybe TRBD1 (5 bases). V shed 5 bases and J shed 5 bases, with 16 bases lying between them. CDR1 is LGHDT, CDR2 YNNKEL, per germline (reference sequence). The CDR3 sequence is 15 residues long. This CDR3 reads CASSFGPGRHQPQHF. The CDR3 DNA reads TGTGCCAGCAGCTTTGGGCCAGGGCGTCATCAGCCCCAGCATTTT.

Remarks on this clonotype: This may come from a read error, since a much larger clone is one base off. The V and J genes are TRBV6-5 and TRBJ1-1; D remains ambiguous. V lost 2 bases and J 11 bases, leaving 9 bases between the germline ends. The CDR3 is 11 residues long. The germline CDR1 and CDR2 sequences are MNHEY and SVGAGI. The chain's CDR3 is CASSYGTEAFF. CDR3 bases: TGTGCCAGCAGTTACGGCACGGAGGCTTTCTTT.

This clonotype was seen repeatedly, ten times or more. The rearrangement joins TRBV7-2 to TRBJ2-7; D is uncertain. The V end was cut by 2 bases, the J end by 1 base, with 15 bases between. CDR3 length equals 16 residues. Germline V CDR1 and CDR2: SGHTA, FQGNSA. CDR3 in DNA: TGTGCCAGCAGCTTAAATGGTTTAGCCCTATCCTACGAGCAGTACTTC. Protein: CASSLNGLALSYEQYF.

In this sample, this clonotype turned up many times. V is TRBV5-1 and J is TRBJ2-1; D unresolved. The V and J ends lost 5 bases and 8 bases respectively, with 17 bases between them. The CDR3 length is 14 residues. CDR1 is SGHRS and CDR2 is YFSETQ in the germline V gene. DNA of the CDR3: TGCGCCAGCAGACCTCCAAATGGGCTCCATGAGCAGTTCTTC. Its protein is CASRPPNGLHEQFF.

There are many counts of this clonotype. The chain employs TRBV7-9 and TRBJ2-7, with D unresolved. Germline assignment: CDR1 SEHNR and CDR2 FQNEAQ (reference sequence). V lost 2 bases, J lost 7 bases, and 9 bases lay in between. This CDR3 comprises 12 residues. For the CDR3, the DNA is TGTGCCAGCAGCTTAAGTACTTCTGAGCAGTACTTC. Translation gives CASSLSTSEQYF.

The sample holds a few counts of this clonotype. J is TRBJ2-1 and V is TRBV4-1; D is possibly TRBD2 (6 bases). CDR3 length equals 14 residues. Between the trimmed V and J ends, which lost 0 bases and 3 bases, there was a span of 6 bases. Germline-derived CDR1 and CDR2 are MGHRA and YSYEKL. CDR3 DNA: TGCGCCAGCAGCCAAGAGGGACTCTACAATGAGCAGTTCTTC. Translating gives CASSQEGLYNEQFF.

This clonotype was counted ten times or more. The V gene is TRBV20-1, the J gene TRBJ2-5, with 11 positions matching TRBD2. The ends lost 5 bases at V and 5 bases at J; junction bases unmatched: 13. The CDR3 sequence is 16 residues long. Germline V gene sequence: CDR1 DFQATT, CDR2 SNEGSKA (reference sequence). In DNA form, the CDR3 reads TGCAGTGCTTCAAGAGGTAGCGGGGGGGCTGAGGAGACCCAGTACTTC. Translated, it gives CSASRGSGGAEETQYF.

This clonotype was found many times. The chain has TRBV5-5 and TRBJ2-1; tentative D call: TRBD2 (5 bases). With 4 bases removed from V and 7 bases from J, the gap between germline ends came to 15 bases. This CDR3 spans 14 amino acids. Germline V gene lookup returns CDR1 SGHKS and CDR2 YYEKEE (reference sequence). As DNA, the CDR3 is TGTGCCAGCAGCCCTCGGGATGGAAGGAATGAGCAGTTCTTC. Its protein product is CASSPRDGRNEQFF.

The chain has TRBV6-5 and TRBJ2-6; D unresolved. The V end was cut by 2 bases, the J end by 2 bases, with 1 base between. CDR3 length: 13 residues. Germline V gene sequence: CDR1 MNHEY, CDR2 SVGAGI. CDR3 bases: TGTGCCAGCAGTTACCCTGGGGCCAACGTCCTGACTTTC. Its translation is CASSYPGANVLTF.

This clonotype was seen ten or more times. This rearrangement joins TRBV5-1 to TRBJ2-6; D is ambiguous. Germline V gene lookup returns CDR1 SGHRS and CDR2 YFSETQ. The CDR3 consists of 17 residues. Trimming removed 0 bases from V and 1 base from J, with 11 bases in between. CDR3 in DNA: TGCGCCAGCAGCTTGGAAGGCGTGGGATCTGGGGCCAACGTCCTGACTTTC. This translates into CASSLEGVGSGANVLTF.

Many counts were recorded for this clonotype. The chain couples TRBV18 to TRBJ1-5; D gene ambiguous. The germline gives CDR1 KGHSH, CDR2 LQKENI. This CDR3 is built from 15 residues. V dropped 1 base and J dropped 2 bases, with 9 bases sitting between them. Written as DNA, the CDR3 is TGTGCCAGCTCACCACAGGGTATTGGCAATCAGCCCCAGCATTTT. This codes for CASSPQGIGNQPQHF.

This clonotype came up many times. The J gene is TRBJ2-3, the V gene TRBV7-6; D possibly corresponds to TRBD2 (5 bases). The V gene lost 1 base and the J gene lost 7 bases, with 18 bases spanning the gap. Germline V gene data show CDR1 as SGHVS and CDR2 as FNYEAQ. CDR3 length equals 16 residues. The CDR3 nucleotides read TGTGCCAGCAGCTTAGAAGGAGGAGGCCCACCATATACGCAGTATTTT. Its protein is CASSLEGGGPPYTQYF.

This clonotype was seen ten or more times. The rearrangement links TRBV6-5 to TRBJ2-1, with 14 bases identical to TRBD2. Germline loops: CDR1 MNHEY, CDR2 SVGAGI. The CDR3 totals 17 residues. J lost 2 bases, V lost 6 bases, and 6 bases had no gene match. The CDR3 loop reads CASSPSTSGGAYNEQFF. CDR3 nucleotide sequence: TGTGCCAGCAGCCCATCGACTAGCGGGGGGGCCTACAATGAGCAGTTCTTC.

The table lists this clonotype with many counts. The chain carries TRBV18 and TRBJ2-7; D is unresolved. CDR1 is KGHSH, CDR2 LQKENI, per germline. The CDR3 extends over 14 amino acids. Trimming took 1 base from V and 6 from J, leaving 13 bases between them. The CDR3 DNA sequence: TGTGCCAGCTCACCACAGGGAAGGTTGGGCGAGCAGTACTTC. Translating gives CASSPQGRLGEQYF.